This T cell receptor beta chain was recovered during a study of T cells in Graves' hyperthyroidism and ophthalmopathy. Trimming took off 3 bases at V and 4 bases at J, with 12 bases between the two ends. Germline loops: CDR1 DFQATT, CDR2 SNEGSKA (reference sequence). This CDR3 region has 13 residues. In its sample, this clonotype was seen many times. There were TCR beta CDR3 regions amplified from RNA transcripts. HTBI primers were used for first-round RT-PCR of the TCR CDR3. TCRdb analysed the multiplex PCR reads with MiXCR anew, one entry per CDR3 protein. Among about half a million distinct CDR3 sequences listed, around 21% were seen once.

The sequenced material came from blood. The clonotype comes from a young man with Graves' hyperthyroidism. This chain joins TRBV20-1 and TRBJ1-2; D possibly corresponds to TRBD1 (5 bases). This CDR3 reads CSARDPTGYGYTF. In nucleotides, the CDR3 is TGCAGTGCTAGGGATCCAACAGGCTATGGCTACACCTTC.